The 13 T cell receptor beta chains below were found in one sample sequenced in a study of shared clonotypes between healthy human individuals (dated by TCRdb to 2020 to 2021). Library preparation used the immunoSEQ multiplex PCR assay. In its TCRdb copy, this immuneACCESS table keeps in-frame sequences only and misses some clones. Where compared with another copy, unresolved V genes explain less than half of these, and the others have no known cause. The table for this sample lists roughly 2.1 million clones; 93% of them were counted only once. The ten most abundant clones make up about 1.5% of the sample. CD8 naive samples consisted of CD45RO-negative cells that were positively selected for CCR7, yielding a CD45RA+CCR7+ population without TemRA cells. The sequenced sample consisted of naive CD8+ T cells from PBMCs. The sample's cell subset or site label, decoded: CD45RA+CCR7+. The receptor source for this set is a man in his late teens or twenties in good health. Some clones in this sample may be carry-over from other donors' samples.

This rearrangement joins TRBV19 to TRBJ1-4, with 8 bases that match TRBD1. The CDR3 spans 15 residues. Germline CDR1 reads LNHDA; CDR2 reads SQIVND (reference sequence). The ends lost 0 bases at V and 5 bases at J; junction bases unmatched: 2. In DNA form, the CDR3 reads TGTGCCAGTAGTATAGACAGGGGGCTGAATGAAAAACTGTTTTTT. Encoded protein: CASSIDRGLNEKLFF.

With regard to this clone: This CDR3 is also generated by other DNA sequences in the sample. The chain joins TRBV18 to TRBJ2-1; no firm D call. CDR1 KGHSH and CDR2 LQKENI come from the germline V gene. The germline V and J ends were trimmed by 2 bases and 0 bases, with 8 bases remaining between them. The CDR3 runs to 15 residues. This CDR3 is CASSPSRSSYNEQFF. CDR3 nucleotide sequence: TGTGCCAGCTCACCAAGCAGGAGCTCCTACAATGAGCAGTTCTTC. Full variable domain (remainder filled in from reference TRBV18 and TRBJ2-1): NAGVMQNPRHLVRRRGQEARLRCSPMKGHSHVYWYRQLPEEGLKFMVYLQKENIIDESGMPKERFSAEFPKEGPSILRIQQVVRGDSAAYFCASSPSRSSYNEQFFGPGTRLTVL.

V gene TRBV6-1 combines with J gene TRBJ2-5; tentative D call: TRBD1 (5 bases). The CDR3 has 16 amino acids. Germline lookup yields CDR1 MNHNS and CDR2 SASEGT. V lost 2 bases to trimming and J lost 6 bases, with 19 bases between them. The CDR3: CASSEIGRVPGKTQYF. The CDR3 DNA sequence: TGTGCCAGCAGTGAAATCGGCAGGGTGCCGGGTAAGACCCAGTACTTC.

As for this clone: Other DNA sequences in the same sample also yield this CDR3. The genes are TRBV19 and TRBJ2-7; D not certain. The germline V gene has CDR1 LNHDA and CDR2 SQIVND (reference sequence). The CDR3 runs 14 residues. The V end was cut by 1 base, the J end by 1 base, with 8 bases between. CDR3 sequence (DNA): TGTGCCAGTAGTATAGTAGGCCTGTCCTACGAGCAGTACTTC. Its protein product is CASSIVGLSYEQYF.

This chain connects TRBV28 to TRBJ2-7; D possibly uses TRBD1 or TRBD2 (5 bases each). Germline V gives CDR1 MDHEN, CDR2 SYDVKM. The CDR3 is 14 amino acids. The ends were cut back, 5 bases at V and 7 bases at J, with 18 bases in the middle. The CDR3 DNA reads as TGTGCCAGCAGTAGCCACAGAGGGGCAGGGGAGCAGTACTTC. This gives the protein CASSSHRGAGEQYF.

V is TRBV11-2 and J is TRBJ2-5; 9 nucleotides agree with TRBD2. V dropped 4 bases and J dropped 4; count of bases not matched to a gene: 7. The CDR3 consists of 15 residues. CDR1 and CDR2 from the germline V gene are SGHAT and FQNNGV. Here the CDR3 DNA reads TGTGCCAGCAGCTCCGGGACTAGCCTAATAGAGACCCAGTACTTC. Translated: CASSSGTSLIETQYF.

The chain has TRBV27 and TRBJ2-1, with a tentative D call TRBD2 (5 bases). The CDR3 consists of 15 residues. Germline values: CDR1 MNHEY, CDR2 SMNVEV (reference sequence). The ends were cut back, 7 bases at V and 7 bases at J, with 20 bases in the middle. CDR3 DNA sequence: TGTGCCAGCATTGTATTTCGCGACACGGGAAATGAGCAGTTCTTC. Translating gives CASIVFRDTGNEQFF.

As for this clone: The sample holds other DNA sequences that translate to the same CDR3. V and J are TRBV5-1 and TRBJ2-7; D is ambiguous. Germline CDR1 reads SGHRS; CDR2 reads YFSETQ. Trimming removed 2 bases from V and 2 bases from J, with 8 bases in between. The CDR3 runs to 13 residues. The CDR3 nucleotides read TGCGCCAGCAGCTTCGGGCAGGCCTACGAGCAGTACTTC. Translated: CASSFGQAYEQYF.

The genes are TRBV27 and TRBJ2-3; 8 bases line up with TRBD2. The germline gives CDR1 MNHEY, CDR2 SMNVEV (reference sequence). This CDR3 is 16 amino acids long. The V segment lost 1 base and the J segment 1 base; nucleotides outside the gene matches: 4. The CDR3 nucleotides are TGTGCCAGCAGTTTATGGGCGGGAGGTCGCACAGATACGCAGTATTTT. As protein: CASSLWAGGRTDTQYF.

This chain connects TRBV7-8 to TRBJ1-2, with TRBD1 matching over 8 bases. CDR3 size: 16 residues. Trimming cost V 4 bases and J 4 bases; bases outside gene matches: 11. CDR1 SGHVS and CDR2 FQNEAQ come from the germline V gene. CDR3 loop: CASSSRTGSVGYGYTF. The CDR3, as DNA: TGTGCCAGCAGCTCCCGGACAGGGTCTGTCGGCTATGGCTACACCTTC.

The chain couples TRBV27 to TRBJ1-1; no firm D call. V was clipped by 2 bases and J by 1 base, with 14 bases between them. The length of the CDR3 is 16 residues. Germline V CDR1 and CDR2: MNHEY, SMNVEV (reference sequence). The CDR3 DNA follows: TGTGCCAGCAGTTTAAACGGTCGCAGGACGAACACTGAAGCTTTCTTT. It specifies CASSLNGRRTNTEAFF.

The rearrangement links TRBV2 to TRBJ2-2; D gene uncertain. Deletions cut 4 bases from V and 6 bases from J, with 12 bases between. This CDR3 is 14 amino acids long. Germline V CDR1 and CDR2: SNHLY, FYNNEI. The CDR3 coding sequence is TGTGCCAGCAGTGGGGTAGTCTTGGCCGGGGAGCTGTTTTTT. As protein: CASSGVVLAGELFF.

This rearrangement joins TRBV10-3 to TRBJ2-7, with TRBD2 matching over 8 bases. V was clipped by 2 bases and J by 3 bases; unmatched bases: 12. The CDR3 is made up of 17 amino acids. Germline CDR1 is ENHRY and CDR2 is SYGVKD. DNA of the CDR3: TGTGCCATCAGTGAGGGGGTCAGAGGTGCGGGAGGCTACGAGCAGTACTTC. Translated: CAISEGVRGAGGYEQYF.